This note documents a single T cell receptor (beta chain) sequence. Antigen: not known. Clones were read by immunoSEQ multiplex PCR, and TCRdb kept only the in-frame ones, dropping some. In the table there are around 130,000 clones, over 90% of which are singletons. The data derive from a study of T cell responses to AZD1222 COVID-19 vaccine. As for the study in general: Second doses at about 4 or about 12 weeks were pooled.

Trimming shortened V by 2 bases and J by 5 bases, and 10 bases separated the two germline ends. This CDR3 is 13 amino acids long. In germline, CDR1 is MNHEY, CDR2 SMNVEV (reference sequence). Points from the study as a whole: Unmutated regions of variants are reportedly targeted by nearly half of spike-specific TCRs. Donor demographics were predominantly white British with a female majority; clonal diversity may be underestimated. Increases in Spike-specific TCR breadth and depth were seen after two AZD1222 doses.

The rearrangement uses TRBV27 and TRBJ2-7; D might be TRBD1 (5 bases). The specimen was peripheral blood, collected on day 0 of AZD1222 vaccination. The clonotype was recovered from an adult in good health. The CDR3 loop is CASSLGQGNEQYF. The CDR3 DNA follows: TGTGCCAGCAGTTTAGGGCAGGGCAACGAGCAGTACTTC.